These 22 T cell receptor beta chains were sequenced from one sample in a study of beta chain features in type 1 diabetes. Antigens for these TCRs are unknown. Study outcomes and limitations: Type 1 diabetes patients had TCRB CDR3s that were shorter (moderately but significantly so) in all four CD4+ subsets.

As every portion of the isolated RNA was reverse transcribed, the sequencing read expressed TCRB transcripts. Clones were read by immunoSEQ multiplex PCR, and TCRdb kept only the in-frame ones, dropping some. The sample lists around 280,000 clones, roughly 15% seen once, with less than 0.02% in the top ten. Sequenced sample: naive CD4+ T cells from blood. Receptors were obtained from a man younger than 30 with type 1 diabetes.

This clone has a handful of counts. This chain joins TRBV19 and TRBJ2-1; 13 bases map to TRBD2. Germline assignment: CDR1 LNHDA and CDR2 SQIVND (reference sequence). After removal of 4 bases from V and 10 bases from J, the junction contained 10 bases not matched to a gene. The CDR3 has 16 amino acids. DNA of the CDR3: TGTGCCAGTAGTACGCCAGGACTAGCGGGGGCCGGGGAGCAGTTCTTC. It is translated as CASSTPGLAGAGEQFF.

This clone was recorded a few times. The V call is TRBV28, the J call TRBJ1-1; D is unclear. With 6 bases removed from V and 5 bases from J, the gap between germline ends came to 7 bases. CDR1 and CDR2 from the germline V gene are MDHEN and SYDVKM. The CDR3 has 11 residues. The CDR3 coding sequence is TGTGCCAGCAGCCTATTAACTGAAGCTTTCTTT. This translates into CASSLLTEAFF.

This clone has a handful of counts. This chain uses TRBV30 with TRBJ2-2; D unclear. This CDR3 is built from 15 residues. V lost 4 bases and J lost 4, with 16 bases in between. CDR1 and CDR2 from the germline V gene are GTSNPN and SVGIG (reference sequence). The CDR3: CAWTHPGLATGELFF. Written as DNA, the CDR3 is TGTGCCTGGACTCATCCGGGTCTCGCCACCGGGGAGCTGTTTTTT.

The genes are TRBV28 and TRBJ1-2, with 7 positions matching TRBD1. V lost 2 bases, J lost 3 bases, and 9 bases stayed unmatched. The germline V gene encodes CDR1 MDHEN and CDR2 SYDVKM. The CDR3 has 16 residues. The CDR3 spells CASSLLLPGQYYGYTF. The CDR3, as DNA: TGTGCCAGCAGTTTACTTCTACCGGGACAGTACTATGGCTACACCTTC.

The chain links TRBV9 to TRBJ2-7, with TRBD1 matching 9 bases. Germline CDR1 and CDR2: SGDLS and YYNGEE. The CDR3 sequence is 14 residues long. Unmatched junction bases numbered 10, after V lost 6 bases and J lost 6 bases. DNA of the CDR3: TGTGCCAGCACCCGGGACAGGGATTCTGCCGAGCAGTACTTC. This codes for CASTRDRDSAEQYF.

The chain couples TRBV4-3 to TRBJ1-2, with a possible D match to TRBD1 (6 bases). From germline, CDR1 is LGHNA and CDR2 YSLEER. V was cut by 5 bases and J by 2 bases, with 12 bases left in between. The CDR3 is 14 residues long. CDR3 nucleotide sequence: TGCGCCAGCAGCTTTACAGGGACGAACTATGGCTACACCTTC. This gives the protein CASSFTGTNYGYTF.

This clone was counted a few times. The rearrangement uses TRBV7-9 and TRBJ1-1, with D perhaps TRBD1 (5 bases). This CDR3 contains 15 residues. The V end was cut by 1 base, the J end by 0 bases, with 9 bases between. The germline gives CDR1 SEHNR, CDR2 FQNEAQ (reference sequence). The CDR3 coding sequence is TGTGCCAGCAGCTTAGGGACACACCTGAACACTGAAGCTTTCTTT. Residues: CASSLGTHLNTEAFF.

This clone appeared a few times. The rearrangement links TRBV15 to TRBJ1-5; tentatively, D is TRBD1 (6 bases). Germline CDR1 LNHNV, CDR2 YYDKDF (reference sequence). The CDR3 runs 14 residues. Trimming took off 2 bases at V and 5 bases at J, with 10 bases between the two ends. The CDR3 protein is CATSRTGLYQPQHF. The DNA of the CDR3 is TGTGCCACCAGCAGAACAGGGTTGTATCAGCCCCAGCATTTT.

The rearrangement links TRBV30 to TRBJ1-1, with D possibly TRBD1 on 5 matching bases. The germline V gene encodes CDR1 GTSNPN and CDR2 SVGIG (reference sequence). Trimming stripped 2 bases from V and 4 bases from J, with 14 bases between. There are 14 residues in the CDR3. The CDR3, as DNA: TGTGCCTGGAGTATCCTCCAGGGTGGCACTGAAGCTTTCTTT. Translating gives CAWSILQGGTEAFF.

V is TRBV13 and J is TRBJ2-1; 7 bases are a match to TRBD1. Germline CDR1 PRHDT, CDR2 FYEKMQ (reference sequence). CDR3 length: 13 amino acids. V lost 5 bases and J lost 8; bases outside the gene matches: 6. The CDR3 DNA follows: TGTGCCAGCAGCCCCTCTGACAGGGATGAGCAGTTCTTC. Amino acids: CASSPSDRDEQFF.

This clone was detected only a few times. The chain carries TRBV29-1 and TRBJ1-1; D perhaps matches TRBD1 (5 bases). V lost 5 bases and J lost 0, with 10 bases in between. The CDR3 totals 13 residues. From germline, CDR1 is SQVTM and CDR2 ANQGSEA. The CDR3 DNA reads as TGCAGCGTTCACAGGAGACTGAACACTGAAGCTTTCTTT. Translating gives CSVHRRLNTEAFF.

The V and J genes are TRBV5-1 and TRBJ2-7; 8 bases match TRBD2. This CDR3 contains 17 residues. Per germline, CDR1 SGHRS and CDR2 YFSETQ. With 3 bases clipped from V and 3 bases from J, the junction kept 14 bases outside the gene matches. CDR3 sequence: CASSWDLAGGSLYEQYF. The CDR3 DNA follows: TGCGCCAGCAGCTGGGATTTGGCGGGAGGTTCCCTCTACGAGCAGTACTTC.

V and J are TRBV4-1 and TRBJ1-6; 7 nucleotides align to TRBD1. The CDR3 runs to 15 residues. Trimming removed 1 base from V and 7 bases from J; junction bases left unmatched: 4. In germline, CDR1 is MGHRA, CDR2 YSYEKL. The CDR3, as DNA: TGCGCCAGCAGCCAAGCCGACAGGGAGAATTCACCCCTCCACTTT. Translated, it gives CASSQADRENSPLHF.

The CDR3: CASSQAVFQETQYF. The DNA for the CDR3 is TGCGCCAGCAGCCAAGCGGTATTCCAAGAGACCCAGTACTTC. The V and J genes are TRBV4-1 and TRBJ2-5; D ambiguous. The V gene's germline CDR1 is MGHRA and CDR2 YSYEKL. Between the trimmed V and J ends, which lost 1 base and 1 base, there was a span of 7 bases. The CDR3 runs 14 residues.

The chain recombines TRBV29-1 with TRBJ2-1; 11 nucleotides align to TRBD2. The CDR3 totals 16 residues. Germline CDR1 SQVTM, CDR2 ANQGSEA. The V gene end was trimmed by 5 bases and the J gene end by 3 bases; junction bases not matched to a gene: 9. The CDR3 here is CSVPTTSGKNYNEQFF. In DNA, the CDR3 is TGCAGCGTTCCAACGACTAGCGGGAAAAACTACAATGAGCAGTTCTTC.

J is TRBJ2-5 and V is TRBV30, with D perhaps TRBD1 (5 bases). V lost 0 bases, J lost 2 bases, and 13 bases lay in between. CDR3 length: 15 residues. Germline V gene data show CDR1 as GTSNPN and CDR2 as SVGIG (reference sequence). For the CDR3, the DNA is TGTGCCTGGAGTGTCTCGACAGCGACTCAAGAGACCCAGTACTTC. Translation gives CAWSVSTATQETQYF.

The chain joins TRBV30 to TRBJ1-5; D is possibly TRBD1 (6 bases). The germline V gene encodes CDR1 GTSNPN and CDR2 SVGIG (reference sequence). This CDR3 has 13 residues. V was pared by 3 bases and J by 5 bases, with 11 bases between. CDR3 in DNA: TGTGCCTGGAGCGTAGCAGGGGATCAGCCCCAGCATTTT. Its protein product is CAWSVAGDQPQHF.

V gene TRBV28 combines with J gene TRBJ2-7; 7 bases align to TRBD1. The CDR3 consists of 13 residues. Germline assignment: CDR1 MDHEN and CDR2 SYDVKM. With 5 bases clipped from V and 3 bases from J, the junction kept 4 bases outside the gene matches. CDR3 in amino acids: CASSAGGYYEQYF. In DNA form, the CDR3 reads TGTGCCAGCAGTGCAGGGGGTTACTACGAGCAGTACTTC. The complete variable domain, with remaining parts taken from reference TRBV28 and TRBJ2-7, reads DVKVTQSSRYLVKRTGEKVFLECVQDMDHENMFWYRQDPGLGLRLIYFSYDVKMKEKGDIPEGYSVSREKKERFSLILESASTNQTSMYLCASSAGGYYEQYFGPGTRLTVT.

The table lists this clone with a few counts. This chain joins TRBV7-9 and TRBJ2-7, with 9 nucleotides matching TRBD1. Germline V gene data show CDR1 as SEHNR and CDR2 as FQNEAQ (reference sequence). V was clipped by 5 bases and J by 7 bases; unmatched bases: 9. This CDR3 is 14 amino acids long. The CDR3 sequence is CASSNRDRVREQYF. The CDR3, as DNA: TGTGCCAGCAGCAATCGGGACAGGGTCCGGGAGCAGTACTTC.

This clone has only a few counts. This specimen includes other DNA sequences encoding the same CDR3. V is TRBV20-1 and J is TRBJ1-4; no reliable D call. Trimming shortened V by 6 bases and J by 8 bases, and 10 bases separated the two germline ends. The germline CDR1 and CDR2 sequences are DFQATT and SNEGSKA (reference sequence). This CDR3 has 11 amino acids. The DNA for the CDR3 is TGCAGTGCGGCGAGAGGAGAAAAACTGTTTTTT. This translates into CSAARGEKLFF.

In this sample, this clone turned up a few times. This sequence joins TRBV27 and TRBJ2-5, with a tentative D call TRBD2 (7 bases). Germline loops: CDR1 MNHEY, CDR2 SMNVEV (reference sequence). V was cut by 5 bases and J by 2 bases, with 18 bases left in between. The CDR3 extends over 16 amino acids. The CDR3 coding sequence is TGTGCCAGCAGTCCCCGGGGGGCGGGGCCGCAAGAGACCCAGTACTTC. It encodes CASSPRGAGPQETQYF.

This clone has more than one count but fewer than ten. V usage is TRBV11-2 and J usage is TRBJ2-1, with D possibly matching TRBD1 (6 bases). This CDR3 comprises 17 residues. Germline assignment: CDR1 SGHAT and CDR2 FQNNGV. The V gene lost 7 bases and the J gene lost 3 bases, with 22 bases spanning the gap. The CDR3 spells CASTPRREGGFYNEQFF. The DNA for the CDR3 is TGTGCCAGCACCCCCCGTCGAGAAGGGGGATTCTACAATGAGCAGTTCTTC.